These T cell receptor beta chains were read from a single sample in a study of cytomegalovirus exposure and HLA in healthy donors. Using immunoSEQ multiplex PCR, the repertoire was profiled, and TCRdb retains in-frame clones only, with some absent. The repertoire holds 75,000 to 100,000 clones, with roughly 76% as singletons. Source material: PBMCs. The receptors derive from a man aged 35-49 years in good health and CMV-seronegative. Both conserved end residues are part of each CDR3. D genes are given only for firm matches. Rows give clone size only sometimes, using once, few, many, or a class for an expanded clone.

V	size	D	length	J	DNA	CDR3
TRBV29-1	NA	NA	13	TRBJ2-3	TGCTCAACCCGAGGGTGGGGCACAGATACGCAGTATTTT	CSTRGWGTDTQYF
TRBV2	few	NA	11	TRBJ2-7	TGTGCCAGCAGTCCTTACTACGAGCAGTACTTC	CASSPYYEQYF
TRBV5-1	NA	NA	16	TRBJ1-3	TGCGCCAGCAGCTTTGCAGGGATCAAGTTTGGAAACACCATATATTTT	CASSFAGIKFGNTIYF
TRBV10-1	once	NA	15	TRBJ1-6	TGCGCCAGCACTACAGGGCCCCTTGGCAATTCACCCCTCCACTTT	CASTTGPLGNSPLHF
TRBV7-2	once	NA	12	TRBJ1-3	TGTGCCAGCGGCAGCGCTGGAAACACCATATATTTT	CASGSAGNTIYF
TRBV6-6	few	NA	14	TRBJ2-3	TGTGCCAGCAGTTCGGGGGAATGGACAGATACGCAGTATTTT	CASSSGEWTDTQYF
TRBV19	many	NA	15	TRBJ1-5	TGTGCCACCCGAATGACCCGACAGAGCAATCAGCCCCAGCATTTT	CATRMTRQSNQPQHF
TRBV5-1	NA	TRBD1	15	TRBJ2-5	TGCGCCAGCAGCTTGGGGACAGGGCTTTGGGAGACCCAGTACTTC	CASSLGTGLWETQYF
TRBV4-1	NA	TRBD1	17	TRBJ2-5	TGCGCCAGCAGCCGCAAAGATCCGTGGGACAGGGAGCAGACCCAGTACTTC	CASSRKDPWDREQTQYF
TRBV7-2	NA	NA	14	TRBJ2-7	TGTGCCAGCAGCTTAGGCGGGACAGTCTACGAGCAGTACTTC	CASSLGGTVYEQYF
TRBV6-1	NA	NA	12	TRBJ1-5	TGTGCCAGCAGTGAACTTAATCAGCCCCAGCATTTT	CASSELNQPQHF
TRBV7-2	NA	NA	15	TRBJ1-6	TGTGCCAGCAGCTTAGTAGGCCAGGGGAGTTCACCCCTCCACTTT	CASSLVGQGSSPLHF
TRBV2	NA	TRBD2	15	TRBJ2-3	TGTGCCGTACCTAGTGGCGGGGGGGCCACAGATACGCAGTATTTT	CAVPSGGGATDTQYF
TRBV7-7	NA	NA	13	TRBJ2-3	TGTGCCAGCAGCCTAACTACGGCAGATACGCAGTATTTT	CASSLTTADTQYF
TRBV5-1	few	NA	13	TRBJ2-5	TGCGCCAGCTGGGGGGACAGCCAAGAGACCCAGTACTTC	CASWGDSQETQYF
TRBV7-2	NA	NA	13	TRBJ1-1	TGTGCCAGCAGCTCGTTATTAAACACTGAAGCTTTCTTT	CASSSLLNTEAFF
TRBV29-1	NA	TRBD1	14	TRBJ2-3	TGCAGCGCCTGGGACAGAGCGACCACAGATACGCAGTATTTT	CSAWDRATTDTQYF
TRBV7-8	few	TRBD1	16	TRBJ2-1	TGTGCCAGCAGCCTATCTAGGACAGGGGTCTACAATGAGCAGTTCTTC	CASSLSRTGVYNEQFF
TRBV7-8	once	TRBD1	17	TRBJ1-1	TGTGCCAGCAGCTCAAGACAGGGGTTGGGAAAGGGTACTGAAGCTTTCTTT	CASSSRQGLGKGTEAFF
TRBV7-2	once	TRBD2	16	TRBJ2-1	TGTGCCAGCAGGACCCTCGGTGCCCGCGGGAGGGATGAGCAGTTCTTC	CASRTLGARGRDEQFF
TRBV28	once	NA	12	TRBJ2-7	TGTGCAGTGCAGGGGATATCCTACGAGCAGTACTTC	CAVQGISYEQYF
TRBV2	NA	NA	12	TRBJ2-1	TGTGCCAGCAGTAGATCTACGGAGGAGCAGTTCTTC	CASSRSTEEQFF
TRBV6-4	few	TRBD2	15	TRBJ2-2	TGTGCCAGCAGCCCGGGACTAGATAACACCGGGGAGCTGTTTTTT	CASSPGLDNTGELFF
TRBV7-2	NA	NA	14	TRBJ1-1	TGTGCCAGCAGCTTAGTTGGGCTAAACACTGAAGCTTTCTTT	CASSLVGLNTEAFF